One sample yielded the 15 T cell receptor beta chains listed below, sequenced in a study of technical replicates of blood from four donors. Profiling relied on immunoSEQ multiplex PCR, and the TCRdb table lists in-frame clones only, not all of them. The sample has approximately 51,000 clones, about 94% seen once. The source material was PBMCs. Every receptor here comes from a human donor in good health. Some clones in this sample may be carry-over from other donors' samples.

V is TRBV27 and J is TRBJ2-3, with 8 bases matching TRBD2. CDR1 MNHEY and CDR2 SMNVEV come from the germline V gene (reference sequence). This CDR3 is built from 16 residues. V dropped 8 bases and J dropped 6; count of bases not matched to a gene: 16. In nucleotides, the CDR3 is TGTGCCAGCCGTGGGGGGGGGACTAAGCGGGGGGATACGCAGTATTTT. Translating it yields CASRGGGTKRGDTQYF.

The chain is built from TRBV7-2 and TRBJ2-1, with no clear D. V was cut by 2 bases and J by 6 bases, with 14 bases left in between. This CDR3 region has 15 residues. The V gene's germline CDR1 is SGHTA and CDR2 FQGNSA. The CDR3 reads CASSLLGSTFNEQFF. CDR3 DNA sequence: TGTGCCAGCAGCTTACTCGGGTCGACTTTCAATGAGCAGTTCTTC.

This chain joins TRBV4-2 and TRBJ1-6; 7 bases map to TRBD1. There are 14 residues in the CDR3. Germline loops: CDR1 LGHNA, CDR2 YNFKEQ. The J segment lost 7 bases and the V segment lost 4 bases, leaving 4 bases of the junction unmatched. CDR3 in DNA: TGTGCCAGCAGCCCTGGGACAGTGAATTCACCCCTCCACTTT. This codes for CASSPGTVNSPLHF.

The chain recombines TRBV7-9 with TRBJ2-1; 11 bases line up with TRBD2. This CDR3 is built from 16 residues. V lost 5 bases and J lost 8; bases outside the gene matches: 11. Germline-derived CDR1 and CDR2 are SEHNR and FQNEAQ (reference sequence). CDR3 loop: CASSVPLAGGPDEQFF. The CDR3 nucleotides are TGTGCCAGCAGCGTGCCCTTAGCGGGAGGGCCCGATGAGCAGTTCTTC. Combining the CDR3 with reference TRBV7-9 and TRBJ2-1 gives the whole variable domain DTGVSQNPRHKITKRGQNVTFRCDPISEHNRLYWYRQTLGQGPEFLTYFQNEAQLEKSRLLSDRFSAERPKGSFSTLEIQRTEQGDSAMYLCASSVPLAGGPDEQFFGPGTRLTVL.

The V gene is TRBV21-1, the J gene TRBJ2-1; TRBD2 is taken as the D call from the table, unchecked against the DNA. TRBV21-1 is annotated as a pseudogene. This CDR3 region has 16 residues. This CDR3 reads CASSKLRDFPYNEQFF. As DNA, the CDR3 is TGTGCCAGCAGCAAGCTCCGTGACTTTCCCTACAATGAGCAGTTCTTC.

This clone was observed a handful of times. This chain's CDR3 is CASSQDRSTGNTIYF. CDR3 sequence (DNA): TGCGCCAGCAGCCAAGACAGGTCTACTGGAAACACCATATATTTT. The gene calls are TRBV4-3 and TRBJ1-3; unclear D gene. Germline V gene sequence: CDR1 LGHNA, CDR2 YSLEER. The V gene lost 0 bases and the J gene lost 2 bases, with 8 bases spanning the gap. The CDR3 has 15 residues.

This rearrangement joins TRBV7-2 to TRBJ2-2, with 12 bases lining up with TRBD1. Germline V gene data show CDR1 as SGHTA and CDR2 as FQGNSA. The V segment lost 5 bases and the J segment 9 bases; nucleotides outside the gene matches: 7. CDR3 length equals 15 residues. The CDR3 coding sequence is TGTGCCAGCAGCAAACCGGGACAGGGGGCCCGGGAGCTGTTTTTT. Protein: CASSKPGQGARELFF.

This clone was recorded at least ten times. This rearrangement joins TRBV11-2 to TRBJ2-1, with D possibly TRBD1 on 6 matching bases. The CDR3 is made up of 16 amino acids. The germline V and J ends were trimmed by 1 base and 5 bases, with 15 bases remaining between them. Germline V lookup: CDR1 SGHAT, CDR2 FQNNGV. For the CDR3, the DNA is TGTGCCAGCAGCTTAGTAGCAGGACAGTGGAACAATGAGCAGTTCTTC. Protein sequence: CASSLVAGQWNNEQFF.

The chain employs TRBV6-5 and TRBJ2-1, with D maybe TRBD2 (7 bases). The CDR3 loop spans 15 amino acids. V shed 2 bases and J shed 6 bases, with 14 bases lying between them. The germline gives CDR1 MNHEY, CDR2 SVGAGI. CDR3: CASSYVGGLPNEQFF. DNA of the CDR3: TGTGCCAGCAGTTACGTCGGGGGGCTTCCCAATGAGCAGTTCTTC.

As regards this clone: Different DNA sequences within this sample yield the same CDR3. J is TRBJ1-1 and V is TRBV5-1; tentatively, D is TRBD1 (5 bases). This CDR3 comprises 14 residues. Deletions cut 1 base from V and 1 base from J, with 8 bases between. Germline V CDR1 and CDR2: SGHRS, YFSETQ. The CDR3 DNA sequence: TGCGCCAGCAGCTTGCAGGGTTGGAACACTGAAGCTTTCTTT. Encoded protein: CASSLQGWNTEAFF.

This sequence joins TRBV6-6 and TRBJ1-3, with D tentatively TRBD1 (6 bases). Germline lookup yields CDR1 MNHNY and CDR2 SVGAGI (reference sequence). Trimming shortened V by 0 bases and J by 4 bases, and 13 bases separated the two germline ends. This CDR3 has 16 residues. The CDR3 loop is CASSYSRGSAGNTIYF. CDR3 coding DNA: TGTGCCAGCAGTTACTCTAGGGGGTCCGCCGGAAACACCATATATTTT.

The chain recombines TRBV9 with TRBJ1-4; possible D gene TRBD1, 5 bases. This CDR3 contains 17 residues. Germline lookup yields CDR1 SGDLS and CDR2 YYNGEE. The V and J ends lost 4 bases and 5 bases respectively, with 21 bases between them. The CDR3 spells CASSRPVTTGENEKLFF. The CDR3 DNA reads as TGTGCCAGCAGCCGACCTGTGACTACGGGGGAGAATGAAAAACTGTTTTTT.

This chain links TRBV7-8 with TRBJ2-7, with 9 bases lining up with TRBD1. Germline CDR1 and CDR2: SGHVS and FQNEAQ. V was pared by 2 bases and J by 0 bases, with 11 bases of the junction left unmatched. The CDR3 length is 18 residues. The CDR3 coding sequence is TGTGCCAGCAGCTTATTCCGCCCGGGACAGGGCAACTCCTACGAGCAGTACTTC. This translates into CASSLFRPGQGNSYEQYF.

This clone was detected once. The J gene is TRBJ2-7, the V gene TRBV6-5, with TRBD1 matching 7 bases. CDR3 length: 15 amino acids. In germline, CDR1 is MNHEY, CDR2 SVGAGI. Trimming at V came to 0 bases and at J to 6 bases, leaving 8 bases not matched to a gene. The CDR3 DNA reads TGTGCCAGCAGTTACTCAAGCCTATCAGGGGGCGAGCAGTACTTC. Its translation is CASSYSSLSGGEQYF.

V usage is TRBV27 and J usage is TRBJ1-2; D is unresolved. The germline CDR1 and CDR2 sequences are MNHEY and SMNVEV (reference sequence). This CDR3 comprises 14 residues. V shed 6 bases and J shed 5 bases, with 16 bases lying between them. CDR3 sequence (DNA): TGTGCCAGCAGCTCCAACGGACTTGGGTATGGCTACACCTTC. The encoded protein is CASSSNGLGYGYTF.